The source of this T cell receptor beta chain is a study of T-cell memory formation after mild COVID-19. Germline V gene lookup returns CDR1 SGHTA and CDR2 FQGNSA. The V and J ends lost 0 bases and 5 bases respectively, with 16 bases between them. The CDR3 totals 17 residues. Study-wide points: Day 15 to 85 contractors were CD4/CD8 balanced; later expanders leaned CD4+. Those CD4+ clones that contracted were mainly in CM and EM (CD8+ ones in EMRA).

This clonotype has just a few counts. Its antigen is not known. A 5'RACE reaction primed in the constant segment made cDNA libraries of TCR alpha and TCR beta, and these carried sample barcodes and UMIs. MiXCR, applied by TCRdb to the 5' RACE reads, yields one record per CDR3 protein. The sample records hundreds of thousands of distinct CDR3 sequences, 25% to 30% being singletons. The chain employs TRBV7-2 and TRBJ2-2; tentative D call: TRBD1 (5 bases). The sample was PBMCs or a T cell subset sorted from them (not recorded which). This TCR came from an adult woman who had mild COVID-19 (a few samples of this study predate the infection). Cell type and time point are not known. This CDR3 is CASSLALIQGRTGELFF. In DNA form, the CDR3 reads TGTGCCAGCAGCTTAGCGCTTATCCAGGGTCGTACCGGGGAGCTGTTTTTT.